This entry describes one T cell receptor (beta chain). Its matching antigen is unknown. These data are taken from a study of Graves' ophthalmopathy and Graves' hyperthyroidism. Overall study context: Pretreatment peripheral blood was obtained at initial diagnosis.

Findings and caveats of the study: In blood appeared most of the expanded thyroid clonotypes whose frequency exceeded 0.001.

Researchers took RNA transcripts and amplified TCR beta CDR3 regions from them. First-round RT-PCR used HTBI primers; second-round multiplex PCR followed. From the multiplex PCR reads, TCRdb called clonotypes with MiXCR, one entry per CDR3 protein. Here the sample spans about half a million distinct CDR3 sequences, under 15% being singletons. This CDR3 comprises 14 residues. J was trimmed by 10 bases and V by 4 bases; bases with no gene match: 6. Germline-derived CDR1 and CDR2 are SGHNT and YYREEE (reference sequence). This clonotype was obtained from a woman younger than 45 with Graves' ophthalmopathy. The chain uses TRBV5-4 and TRBJ1-6, with 9 bases identical to TRBD1. What was sequenced was blood. The DNA for the CDR3 is TGTGCCAGCAGCCGACAGGGGGAAGGGTCACCCCTCCACTTT. Its protein is CASSRQGEGSPLHF.